Presented here are 8 T cell receptor beta chains from one specimen sequenced in a study of human T cells and chemical hapten exposure. In TCRdb, the RACE reads were re-called with MiXCR into one record per CDR3 protein. The table includes 75,000 to 90,000 distinct CDR3 sequences, more than 9% detected once. Specified time point: patch test 2, 6 weeks after DPC sensitization. Sample treatment: therapeutic diphenylcyclopropenone sensitization with weekly scalp DPC. Here the sequenced sample was whole blood, taken in connection with sensitization to the hapten diphenylcyclopropenone (DPC). All receptors derive from a woman aged 45 to 65 with alopecia areata. Some clones in this sample may be carry-over from other donors' samples.

J is TRBJ2-3 and V is TRBV13, with 7 positions matching TRBD1. CDR1 is PRHDT and CDR2 is FYEKMQ in the germline V gene (reference sequence). This CDR3 has 15 residues. The trim removed 4 bases at V and 1 base at J, leaving 5 bases unmatched. The CDR3 spells CASSSAGTGTDTQYF. Here the CDR3 DNA reads TGTGCCAGCAGCTCCGCCGGGACAGGCACAGATACGCAGTATTTT.

The chain carries TRBV5-4 and TRBJ1-2; 7 positions agree with TRBD1. The junction had 4 bases not matched to a gene; V was cut back by 6 bases and J by 2 bases. This CDR3 has 13 amino acids. The V gene's germline CDR1 is SGHNT and CDR2 YYREEE (reference sequence). The DNA for the CDR3 is TGTGCCAGCACCGCACAGGGGAACTATGGCTACACCTTC. It is translated as CASTAQGNYGYTF.

This clonotype was counted at least ten times. The chain is built from TRBV28 and TRBJ2-1; 7 bases agree with TRBD2. This CDR3 has 16 residues. Trimming at V came to 8 bases and at J to 5 bases, leaving 15 bases not matched to a gene. CDR1 MDHEN and CDR2 SYDVKM come from the germline V gene. The chain's CDR3 is CASQTTPRLANNEQFF. CDR3 coding DNA: TGTGCCAGCCAGACGACCCCTAGACTAGCCAACAATGAGCAGTTCTTC. The entire variable domain, with the rest obtained from reference TRBV28 and TRBJ2-1, is as follows: DVKVTQSSRYLVKRTGEKVFLECVQDMDHENMFWYRQDPGLGLRLIYFSYDVKMKEKGDIPEGYSVSREKKERFSLILESASTNQTSMYLCASQTTPRLANNEQFFGPGTRLTVL.

The J gene is TRBJ1-1, the V gene TRBV4-1; D not resolved. V lost 1 base to trimming and J lost 7 bases, with 4 bases between them. The CDR3 covers 11 residues. The germline V gene has CDR1 MGHRA and CDR2 YSYEKL. The CDR3, as DNA: TGCGCCAGCAGCCAAGGCAATGAAGCTTTCTTT. Protein: CASSQGNEAFF.

This clonotype was recorded at least ten times. The chain is built from TRBV7-9 and TRBJ2-3, with 7 bases lining up with TRBD1. V dropped 2 bases and J dropped 5; count of bases not matched to a gene: 4. The CDR3 sequence is 14 residues long. CDR1 SEHNR and CDR2 FQNEAQ come from the germline V gene (reference sequence). In nucleotides, the CDR3 is TGTGCCAGCAGCTTATCTCGGGACAGAGATACGCAGTATTTT. Residues: CASSLSRDRDTQYF.

This chain joins TRBV29-1 and TRBJ2-7; D gene unclear. Looked up from germline, CDR1 is SQVTM and CDR2 is ANQGSEA. This CDR3 is 12 amino acids long. V lost 2 bases to trimming and J lost 4 bases, with 9 bases between them. In DNA form, the CDR3 reads TGCAGCGTTGAACAGGTGGGATACGAGCAGTACTTC. Amino acid sequence: CSVEQVGYEQYF.

This clonotype was seen ten or more times. This chain links TRBV9 with TRBJ2-1; D ambiguous. This CDR3 region has 14 residues. The germline V and J ends were trimmed by 0 bases and 8 bases, with 12 bases remaining between them. Germline CDR1 and CDR2: SGDLS and YYNGEE. The CDR3 sequence: CASSVEGEWDEQFF. In DNA form, the CDR3 reads TGTGCCAGCAGCGTAGAAGGCGAGTGGGATGAGCAGTTCTTC.

In this sample, this clonotype turned up a few times. The rearrangement links TRBV7-8 to TRBJ2-1, with D maybe TRBD1 (6 bases). V was clipped by 6 bases and J by 1 base, with 7 bases between them. CDR1 is SGHVS, CDR2 FQNEAQ, per germline. The CDR3 sequence is 13 residues long. The CDR3 protein is CASSTGSYNEQFF. The CDR3 nucleotides read TGTGCCAGCAGTACAGGGTCCTACAATGAGCAGTTCTTC.